Shown below are 30 T cell receptor beta chains from a single sample sequenced in a study of blood T cells in healthy people across ages. The authors ran a second PCR of about 6 to 11 cycles using a sample-barcoded 5' primer and a J-beta primer mix. Via MiXCR, TCRdb re-called the 5' RACE reads, giving one row per CDR3 protein. The sample contains 250,000 to 300,000 distinct CDR3 sequences, roughly 29% of which appear only once. The sequencing sample was made of blood. These receptors all come from a woman aged 70-85 years in good health.

The gene calls are TRBV5-5 and TRBJ2-5; D is perhaps TRBD1 or TRBD2 (7 bases each). The end of the DNA fits TRBJ2-7 better, so the J call may be wrong. CDR1 SGHKS and CDR2 YYEKEE come from the germline V gene (reference sequence). This CDR3 has 18 amino acids. The CDR3 spells CASSSRWATGRDSSEQYF. The DNA of the CDR3 is TGTGCCAGCAGCTCCCGTTGGGCGACAGGGAGGGACTCTAGCGAGCAGTACTTC.

This clonotype was detected a few times. The gene calls are TRBV10-3 and TRBJ2-3; 12 nucleotides match TRBD2. The CDR3 consists of 15 residues. Germline CDR1 ENHRY, CDR2 SYGVKD. The trim removed 11 bases at V and 1 base at J, leaving 7 bases unmatched. CDR3 nucleotide sequence: TGTGCCGTTGGACTAGCGGGATTCGGCACAGATACGCAGTATTTT. Translating gives CAVGLAGFGTDTQYF.

The V call is TRBV20-1, the J call TRBJ2-1; 11 nucleotides line up with TRBD2. J lost 9 bases, V lost 7 bases, and 8 bases had no gene match. Germline CDR1 is DFQATT and CDR2 is SNEGSKA (reference sequence). There are 13 residues in the CDR3. This CDR3 is CSGKEGLAAEQFF. The CDR3 DNA follows: TGCAGTGGTAAGGAGGGACTAGCGGCTGAGCAGTTCTTC.

The rearrangement links TRBV9 to TRBJ2-2, with 7 bases aligning to TRBD1. V lost 4 bases and J lost 1; bases outside the gene matches: 4. CDR1 is SGDLS, CDR2 YYNGEE, per germline. CDR3 length equals 15 residues. CDR3 coding DNA: TGTGCCAGCAGCCCGGGACAGAGGAACACCGGGGAGCTGTTTTTT. Translated: CASSPGQRNTGELFF.

The chain uses TRBV20-1 and TRBJ1-1; D is ambiguous. Germline CDR1 and CDR2: DFQATT and SNEGSKA (reference sequence). This CDR3 has 15 amino acids. With 0 bases removed from V and 1 base from J, the gap between germline ends came to 12 bases. CDR3 loop: CSARDQRAPNTEAFF. The CDR3 coding sequence is TGCAGTGCTAGAGATCAACGGGCCCCGAACACTGAAGCTTTCTTT.

About this clonotype: At one end the junction does not follow the germline gene, possibly because of a read error. The rearrangement links TRBV9 to TRBJ1-2; D gene ambiguous. The CDR3 runs 12 residues. Germline lookup yields CDR1 SGDLS and CDR2 YYNGEE. CDR3 sequence (DNA): TGTGCCAGCAGCGTAGAATCGTCGGGCTGCACCTTC. It specifies CASSVESSGCTF.

This chain joins TRBV11-1 and TRBJ2-3, with 11 nucleotides matching TRBD2. V lost 5 bases and J lost 0; bases outside the gene matches: 4. CDR3 length: 16 residues. Germline CDR1 SGHAT, CDR2 FQDESV (reference sequence). CDR3 residues: CASSPRLAGSTDTQYF. The CDR3 bases are TGTGCCAGCAGCCCACGACTAGCGGGGAGCACAGATACGCAGTATTTT. Supplemented by reference TRBV11-1 and TRBJ2-3, the full variable domain reads EAEVAQSPRYKITEKSQAVAFWCDPISGHATLYWYRQILGQGPELLVQFQDESVVDDSQLPKDRFSAERLKGVDSTLKIQPAELGDSAMYLCASSPRLAGSTDTQYFGPGTRLTVL.

The sample holds a few counts of this clonotype. At one end, the junction sequence differs from germline, possibly due to a read error. The rearrangement links TRBV2 to TRBJ2-7; D uncertain. The CDR3 consists of 12 residues. The germline gives CDR1 SNHLY, CDR2 FYNNEI. Written as DNA, the CDR3 is TGTGCCAGCAGTGAAGGACGGGTGCTCTCTGGCTTC. Translation: CASSEGRVLSGF. The entire variable domain, with the rest obtained from reference TRBV2 and TRBJ2-7, is as follows: EPEVTQTPSHQVTQMGQEVILRCVPISNHLYFYWYRQILGQKVEFLVSFYNNEISEKSEIFDDQFSVERPDGSNFTLKIRSTKLEDSAMYFCASSEGRVLSGFGPGTRLTVT.

The chain links TRBV12-3 or TRBV12-4 to TRBJ2-3; D is uncertain. V was pared by 5 bases and J by 4 bases, with 19 bases between. The CDR3 sequence is 16 residues long. CDR3 loop: CASSPTDGPSADTQYF. The DNA for the CDR3 is TGTGCCAGCAGTCCTACCGACGGGCCAAGCGCAGATACGCAGTATTTT.

This clonotype was seen a few times. The chain links TRBV7-2 to TRBJ2-7, with 8 positions matching TRBD1. The CDR3 runs 16 residues. Germline CDR1 SGHTA, CDR2 FQGNSA. V lost 4 bases to trimming and J lost 3 bases; unmatched junction nucleotides: 11. CDR3 in amino acids: CASSSGQAPSYYEQYF. The CDR3 bases are TGTGCCAGCAGCTCGGGACAGGCGCCCTCCTACTACGAGCAGTACTTC.

The rearrangement joins TRBV11-2 to TRBJ2-7, with D unresolved. Germline-derived CDR1 and CDR2 are SGHAT and FQNNGV. V was pared by 0 bases and J by 3 bases, with 12 bases between. This CDR3 region has 15 residues. The chain's CDR3 is CASSLDPIRSYEQYF. The CDR3 DNA sequence: TGTGCCAGCAGCTTAGATCCAATAAGGAGCTACGAGCAGTACTTC.

This clonotype occurred once. This sequence joins TRBV28 and TRBJ2-3; D unresolved. Trimming cost V 1 base and J 4 bases, with 3 bases left between them. The CDR3 has 12 residues. The germline V gene encodes CDR1 MDHEN and CDR2 SYDVKM. The CDR3 loop reads CASSLFADTQYF. The CDR3 DNA reads TGTGCCAGCAGTTTATTCGCAGATACGCAGTATTTT.

The V and J genes are TRBV12-3 or TRBV12-4 and TRBJ2-1, with TRBD2 matching 7 bases. The CDR3 covers 15 residues. V shed 7 bases, J shed 6 bases, and the junction held 12 bases outside the gene matches. CDR3 nucleotides: TGTGCCAGCACTCAGACTAGCCCACGAGGCAATGAGCAGTTCTTC. It codes for CASTQTSPRGNEQFF.

J is TRBJ2-3 and V is TRBV6-5; D may be TRBD2 (6 bases). CDR1 is MNHEY, CDR2 SVGAGI, per germline. Trimming removed 7 bases from V and 5 bases from J, with 19 bases in between. The CDR3 spans 15 residues. CDR3 DNA sequence: TGTGCCAGCATTTCCTCGGGGGATCAGGGAGATACGCAGTATTTT. It codes for CASISSGDQGDTQYF.

This clonotype was detected a few times. The rearrangement joins TRBV19 to TRBJ2-3; 13 nucleotides line up with TRBD2. J was trimmed by 1 base and V by 5 bases; bases with no gene match: 3. Germline lookup yields CDR1 LNHDA and CDR2 SQIVND (reference sequence). This CDR3 is built from 16 residues. The CDR3 sequence: CASSFGLAGGTDTQYF. CDR3 bases: TGTGCCAGTAGTTTCGGACTAGCGGGAGGCACAGATACGCAGTATTTT. The full variable domain, rest sourced from reference TRBV19 and TRBJ2-3, is DGGITQSPKYLFRKEGQNVTLSCEQNLNHDAMYWYRQDPGQGLRLIYYSQIVNDFQKGDIAEGYSVSREKKESFPLTVTSAQKNPTAFYLCASSFGLAGGTDTQYFGPGTRLTVL.

This clonotype occurred a few times. The chain joins TRBV29-1 to TRBJ1-1, with unresolved D. The CDR3 totals 11 residues. Trimming removed 6 bases at V and 2 bases at J, with 7 bases between. CDR1 and CDR2 from the germline V gene are SQVTM and ANQGSEA. The CDR3 reads CSVGTNTEAFF. The CDR3, as DNA: TGCAGCGTAGGTACAAACACTGAAGCTTTCTTT.

The rearrangement uses TRBV15 and TRBJ2-2; the D is unclear. This CDR3 region has 11 residues. Per the germline V gene, CDR1 is LNHNV and CDR2 is YYDKDF (reference sequence). V gave up 6 bases and J gave up 7 bases, with 6 bases separating them. The CDR3 bases are TGTGCCACCAGTGGCGGCGGGGAGCTGTTTTTT. This translates into CATSGGGELFF.

J is TRBJ2-5 and V is TRBV20-1; D perhaps matches TRBD2 (6 bases). Matching the DNA end better, TRBJ2-7 makes the J call doubtful. The germline V gene encodes CDR1 DFQATT and CDR2 SNEGSKA (reference sequence). The CDR3 length is 13 residues. The CDR3 protein is CSERRDRSYEQYF. CDR3 nucleotide sequence: TGCAGTGAAAGGCGGGATCGCTCCTACGAGCAGTACTTC.

The V call is TRBV20-1, the J call TRBJ1-1, with 7 bases matching TRBD1. There are 13 residues in the CDR3. The trim removed 4 bases at V and 6 bases at J, leaving 8 bases unmatched. Per germline, CDR1 DFQATT and CDR2 SNEGSKA (reference sequence). The CDR3 nucleotides are TGCAGTGCTACCCCCGACAGGGAGCCTGAAGCTTTCTTT. This translates into CSATPDREPEAFF.

This clonotype has only a few counts. The chain carries TRBV29-1 and TRBJ1-4; D perhaps matches TRBD1 (6 bases). This CDR3 region has 14 residues. With 6 bases removed from V and 6 bases from J, the gap between germline ends came to 17 bases. Looked up from germline, CDR1 is SQVTM and CDR2 is ANQGSEA. The CDR3 DNA is TGCAGCGTCGCAAGTGGGGGCTCAGATGAAAAACTGTTTTTT. Its translation is CSVASGGSDEKLFF.

The CDR3 loop reads CASSLSTAYNSPLHF. Written as DNA, the CDR3 is TGCGCCAGCAGCTTGAGCACCGCCTATAATTCACCCCTCCACTTT. The chain links TRBV5-1 to TRBJ1-6, with D unresolved. Germline assignment: CDR1 SGHRS and CDR2 YFSETQ. The CDR3 runs to 15 residues. V was shortened by 1 base and J by 2 bases, with 7 bases between the two germline ends.

The chain employs TRBV7-9 and TRBJ2-1; D remains unclear. The DNA end is a closer match to TRBJ2-5, so the J assignment may be wrong. CDR1 and CDR2 from the germline V gene are SEHNR and FQNEAQ (reference sequence). This CDR3 region has 12 residues. CDR3 bases: TGTGCCAGCAGCCCAGTGTCCGAGACCCAGTACTTC. Translating it yields CASSPVSETQYF.

The CDR3 reads CASSVAFSTNEKLFF. CDR3 in DNA: TGTGCCAGCAGCGTAGCTTTTTCAACTAATGAAAAACTGTTTTTT. The chain uses TRBV9 and TRBJ1-4; no reliable D call. The CDR3 spans 15 residues. With 0 bases removed from V and 0 bases from J, the gap between germline ends came to 6 bases. Germline-derived CDR1 and CDR2 are SGDLS and YYNGEE.

The rearrangement links TRBV20-1 to TRBJ2-1; 12 positions agree with TRBD2. The CDR3 sequence is 15 residues long. The germline V gene has CDR1 DFQATT and CDR2 SNEGSKA (reference sequence). The trim removed 2 bases at V and 4 bases at J, leaving 3 bases unmatched. The CDR3 DNA sequence: TGCAGTGCTAGATGGCTAGCGGGAGGGTACAATGAGCAGTTCTTC. Amino acid sequence: CSARWLAGGYNEQFF.

Points on this clonotype: One end of the junction does not line up with germline, which may come from a read error. V is TRBV6-2 or TRBV6-3 and J is TRBJ2-6; D call uncertain. This CDR3 comprises 16 residues. Germline CDR1 is MNHEY and CDR2 is SVGEGT. The DNA for the CDR3 is TGCGCCAGCAGTTACTCGACCGACTCTGGGGCCAACGTCCTGACTTTC. Its translation is CASSYSTDSGANVLTF.

The genes are TRBV28 and TRBJ1-4; D is unresolved. Trimming left V 4 bases short and J 5 bases short, with 14 bases between. CDR1 MDHEN and CDR2 SYDVKM come from the germline V gene. The CDR3 has 15 amino acids. The CDR3 DNA sequence: TGTGCCAGCAGTTCCGCCGGGATGGCAAATGAAAAACTGTTTTTT. Its translation: CASSSAGMANEKLFF.

This chain connects TRBV29-1 to TRBJ1-3; D gene ambiguous. Germline V gene sequence: CDR1 SQVTM, CDR2 ANQGSEA. CDR3 length: 12 residues. V dropped 7 bases and J dropped 4 bases, with 11 bases sitting between them. In DNA, the CDR3 is TGCAGCGCCGAAGGCGTCGGAAACACCATATATTTT. Its translation is CSAEGVGNTIYF.

This clonotype was seen a single time. The J gene is TRBJ2-4, the V gene TRBV25-1; TRBD1 or TRBD2 may be the D gene (5 bases each). CDR1 is MGHDK, CDR2 SYGVNS, per germline. This CDR3 region has 15 residues. V gave up 0 bases and J gave up 6 bases, with 12 bases separating them. The CDR3 loop is CASSEYGRESNIQYF. CDR3 DNA: TGTGCCAGCAGTGAATATGGCAGGGAGTCAAACATTCAGTACTTC.

A few counts support this clonotype. Here the CDR3 DNA reads TGTGCCAGCTCACCCTCGGGACTTACCGATACGCAGTATTTT. Protein sequence: CASSPSGLTDTQYF. V is TRBV18 and J is TRBJ2-3; TRBD2 is a possible D gene (6 bases). CDR3 length: 14 residues. V lost 3 bases to trimming and J lost 6 bases, with 13 bases between them. CDR1 is KGHSH, CDR2 LQKENI, per germline. The complete variable domain, with remaining parts taken from reference TRBV18 and TRBJ2-3, reads NAGVMQNPRHLVRRRGQEARLRCSPMKGHSHVYWYRQLPEEGLKFMVYLQKENIIDESGMPKERFSAEFPKEGPSILRIQQVVRGDSAAYFCASSPSGLTDTQYFGPGTRLTVL.

V gene TRBV6-5 combines with J gene TRBJ2-5, with D unclear. V was cut by 6 bases and J by 4 bases, with 12 bases left in between. The CDR3 covers 13 residues. Germline loops: CDR1 MNHEY, CDR2 SVGAGI. DNA for the CDR3: TGTGCCAGCAGCCGCGCAGGCGGAGAGACCCAGTACTTC. Its translation is CASSRAGGETQYF.